This T cell receptor beta chain was recovered during a study of blood T cell repertoires in COVID-19. Across the study: Samples of COVID-19 (acute and convalescent) were obtained from the United States, Italy and Spain.

Germline trimming cut 7 bases from V and 6 bases from J; bases unmatched to any gene: 8. Germline V gene data show CDR1 as SGHVS and CDR2 as FNYEAQ. The CDR3 extends over 13 amino acids. The method was immunoSEQ multiplex PCR; TCRdb's version includes in-frame clones alone and lacks a portion of them. The top ten clones hold around 2% of a sample with around 250,000 clones, roughly four fifths of them seen once. The genes are TRBV7-6 and TRBJ2-7; 8 bases agree with TRBD1. Sequencing was done on a sample of peripheral blood. The source is a man aged 25 to 40 who had recovered from COVID-19. The CDR3 DNA reads as TGTGCCAGCACCAGGGACAGGTCGGGCGAGCAGTACTTC. Amino acid sequence: CASTRDRSGEQYF.